This TCR beta chain was captured by sequencing in a study of blood T cell repertoires in COVID-19. The assay was immunoSEQ multiplex PCR, and TCRdb's table has in-frame clones only and misses some. Of 88,000 or so clones listed, about four fifths are singletons. The trim removed 4 bases at V and 6 bases at J, leaving 6 bases unmatched. Germline CDR1 LNHNV, CDR2 YYDKDF (reference sequence). The length of the CDR3 is 16 residues. The chain uses TRBV15 and TRBJ2-3; 14 nucleotides match TRBD2. The sequence was collected from a human donor in a cohort sampled during active COVID-19. Sequenced: peripheral blood. The CDR3 coding sequence is TGTGCCACCAGCACGGGACTAGCGGGAGTAGGGGATACGCAGTATTTT. Amino acid sequence: CATSTGLAGVGDTQYF.